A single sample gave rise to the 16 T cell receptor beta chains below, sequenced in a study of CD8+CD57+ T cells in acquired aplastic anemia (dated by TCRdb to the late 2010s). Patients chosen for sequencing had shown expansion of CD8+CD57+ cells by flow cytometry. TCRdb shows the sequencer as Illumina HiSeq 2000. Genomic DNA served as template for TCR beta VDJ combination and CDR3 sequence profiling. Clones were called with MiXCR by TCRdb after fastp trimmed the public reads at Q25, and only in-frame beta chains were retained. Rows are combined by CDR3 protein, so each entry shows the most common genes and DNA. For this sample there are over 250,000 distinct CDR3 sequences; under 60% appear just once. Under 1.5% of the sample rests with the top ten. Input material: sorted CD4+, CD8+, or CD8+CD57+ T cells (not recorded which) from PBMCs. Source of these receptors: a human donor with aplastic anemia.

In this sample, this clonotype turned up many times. The CDR3 sequence is CASSISRLAGFETQYF. The CDR3 bases are TGTGCCAGTAGTATTTCCCGACTAGCGGGATTCGAGACCCAGTACTTC. The V call is TRBV19, the J call TRBJ2-5, with 11 bases identical to TRBD2. With 3 bases clipped from V and 5 bases from J, the junction kept 8 bases outside the gene matches. This CDR3 has 16 amino acids. The germline gives CDR1 LNHDA, CDR2 SQIVND (reference sequence). Looking up the rest from reference TRBV19 and TRBJ2-5 gives the full variable domain: DGGITQSPKYLFRKEGQNVTLSCEQNLNHDAMYWYRQDPGQGLRLIYYSQIVNDFQKGDIAEGYSVSREKKESFPLTVTSAQKNPTAFYLCASSISRLAGFETQYFGPGTRLLVL.

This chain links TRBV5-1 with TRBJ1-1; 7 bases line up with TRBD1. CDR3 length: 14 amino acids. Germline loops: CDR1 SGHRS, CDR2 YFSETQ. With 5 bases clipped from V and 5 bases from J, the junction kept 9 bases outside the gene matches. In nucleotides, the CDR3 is TGCGCCAGCAGGTCCTACCTGACAGGGACTGAAGCTTTCTTT. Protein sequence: CASRSYLTGTEAFF.

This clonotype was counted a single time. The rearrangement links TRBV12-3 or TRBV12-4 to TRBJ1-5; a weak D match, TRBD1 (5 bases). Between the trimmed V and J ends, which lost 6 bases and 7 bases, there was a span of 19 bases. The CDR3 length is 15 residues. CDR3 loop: CASRERGFGEQPQHF. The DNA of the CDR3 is TGTGCCAGCAGAGAAAGGGGTTTCGGCGAGCAGCCCCAGCATTTT.

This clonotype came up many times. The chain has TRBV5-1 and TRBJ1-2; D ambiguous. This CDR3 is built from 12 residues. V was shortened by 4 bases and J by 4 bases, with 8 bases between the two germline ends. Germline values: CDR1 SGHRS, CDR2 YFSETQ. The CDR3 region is CASSQDTYGYTF. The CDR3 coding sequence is TGCGCCAGCAGCCAAGACACCTATGGCTACACCTTC. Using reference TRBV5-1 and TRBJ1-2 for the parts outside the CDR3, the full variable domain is KAGVTQTPRYLIKTRGQQVTLSCSPISGHRSVSWYQQTPGQGLQFLFEYFSETQRNKGNFPGRFSGRQFSNSRSEMNVSTLELGDSALYLCASSQDTYGYTFGSGTRLTVV.

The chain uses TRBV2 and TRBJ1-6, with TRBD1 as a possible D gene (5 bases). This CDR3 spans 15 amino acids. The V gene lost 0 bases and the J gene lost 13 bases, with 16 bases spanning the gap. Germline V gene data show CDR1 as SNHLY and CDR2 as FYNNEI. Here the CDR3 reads CASSEAGVAASPLHF. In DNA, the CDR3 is TGTGCCAGCAGTGAAGCGGGGGTAGCGGCATCGCCCCTCCACTTT.

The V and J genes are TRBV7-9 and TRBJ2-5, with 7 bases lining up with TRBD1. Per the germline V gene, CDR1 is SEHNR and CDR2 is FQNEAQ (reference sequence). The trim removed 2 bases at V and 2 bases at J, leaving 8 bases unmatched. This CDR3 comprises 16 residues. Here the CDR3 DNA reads TGTGCCAGCAGCTTATGGACAGGCCACCTTCAAGAGACCCAGTACTTC. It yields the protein CASSLWTGHLQETQYF.

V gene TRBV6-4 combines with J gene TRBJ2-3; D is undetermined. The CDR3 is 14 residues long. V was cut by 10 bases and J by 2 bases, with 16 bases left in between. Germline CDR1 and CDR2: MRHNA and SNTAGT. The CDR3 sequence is CATQSKGDTDTQYF. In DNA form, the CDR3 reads TGTGCCACCCAGTCGAAAGGAGACACAGATACGCAGTATTTT.

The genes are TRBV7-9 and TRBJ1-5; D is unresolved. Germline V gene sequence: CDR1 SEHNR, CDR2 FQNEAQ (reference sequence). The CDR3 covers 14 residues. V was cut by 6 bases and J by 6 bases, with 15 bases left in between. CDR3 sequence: CASSKDGPGQPQHF. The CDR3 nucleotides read TGTGCCAGCAGTAAAGACGGACCGGGTCAGCCCCAGCATTTT.

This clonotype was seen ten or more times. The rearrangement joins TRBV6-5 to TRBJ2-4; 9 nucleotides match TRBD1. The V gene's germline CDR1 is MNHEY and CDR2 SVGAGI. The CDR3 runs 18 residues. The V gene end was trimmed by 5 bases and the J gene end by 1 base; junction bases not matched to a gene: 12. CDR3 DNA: TGTGCCAGCAGTCGGGACAGGGTGGGAATGGTGGCCAAAAACATTCAGTACTTC. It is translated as CASSRDRVGMVAKNIQYF.

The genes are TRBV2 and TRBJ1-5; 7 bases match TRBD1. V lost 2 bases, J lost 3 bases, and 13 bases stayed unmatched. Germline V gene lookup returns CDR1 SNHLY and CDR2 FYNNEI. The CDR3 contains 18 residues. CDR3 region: CASSELHDRELDNQPQHF. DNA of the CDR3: TGTGCCAGCAGTGAACTCCATGACAGGGAGTTGGACAATCAGCCCCAGCATTTT.

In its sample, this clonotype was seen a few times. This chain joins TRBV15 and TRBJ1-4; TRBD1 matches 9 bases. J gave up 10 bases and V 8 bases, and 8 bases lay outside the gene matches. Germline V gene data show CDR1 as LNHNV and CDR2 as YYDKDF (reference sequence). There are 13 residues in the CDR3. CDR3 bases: TGTGCCACCCAACAGGGGGCGATCGGAAAACTGTTTTTT. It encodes CATQQGAIGKLFF.

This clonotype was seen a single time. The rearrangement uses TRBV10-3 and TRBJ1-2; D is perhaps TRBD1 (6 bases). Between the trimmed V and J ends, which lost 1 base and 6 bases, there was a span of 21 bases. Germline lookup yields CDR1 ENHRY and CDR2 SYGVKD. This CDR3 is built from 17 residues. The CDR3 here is CAISELLVLTGGDGYTF. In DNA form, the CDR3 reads TGTGCCATCAGTGAGTTACTGGTTCTTACGGGGGGCGATGGCTACACCTTC.

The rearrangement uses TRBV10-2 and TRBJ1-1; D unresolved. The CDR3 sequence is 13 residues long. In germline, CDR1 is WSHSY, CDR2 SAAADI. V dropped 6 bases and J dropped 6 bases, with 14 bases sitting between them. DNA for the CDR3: TGCGCCAGCAGGGACTTTGATGACTCTGAAGCTTTCTTT. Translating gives CASRDFDDSEAFF.

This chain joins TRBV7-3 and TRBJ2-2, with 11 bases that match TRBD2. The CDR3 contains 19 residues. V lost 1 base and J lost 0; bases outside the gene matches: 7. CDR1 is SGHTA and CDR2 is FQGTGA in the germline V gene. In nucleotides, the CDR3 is TGTGCCAGCAGCTTAAGGACTAGCGGGCTGGCGGCGAACACCGGGGAGCTGTTTTTT. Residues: CASSLRTSGLAANTGELFF.

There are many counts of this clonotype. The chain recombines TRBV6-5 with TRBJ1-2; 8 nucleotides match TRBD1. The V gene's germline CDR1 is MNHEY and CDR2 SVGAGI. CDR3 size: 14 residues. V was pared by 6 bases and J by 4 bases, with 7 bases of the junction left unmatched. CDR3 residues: CASSRGGTGYGYTF. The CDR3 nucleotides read TGTGCCAGCAGCCGGGGAGGGACAGGCTATGGCTACACCTTC.

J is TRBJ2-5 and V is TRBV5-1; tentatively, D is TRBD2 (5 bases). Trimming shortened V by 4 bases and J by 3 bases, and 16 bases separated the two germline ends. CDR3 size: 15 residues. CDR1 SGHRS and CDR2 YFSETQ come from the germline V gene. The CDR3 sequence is CASSQRAGIKETQYF. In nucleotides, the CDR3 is TGCGCCAGCAGCCAACGAGCCGGGATCAAAGAGACCCAGTACTTC. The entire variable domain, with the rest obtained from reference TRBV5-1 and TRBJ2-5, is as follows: KAGVTQTPRYLIKTRGQQVTLSCSPISGHRSVSWYQQTPGQGLQFLFEYFSETQRNKGNFPGRFSGRQFSNSRSEMNVSTLELGDSALYLCASSQRAGIKETQYFGPGTRLLVL.